One T cell receptor beta chain is described in this entry. The data belong to a study of Ad26.COV2.S vaccination and SARS-CoV-2 variants. Assay: immunoSEQ multiplex PCR; the TCRdb copy retains only in-frame clones and omits some. The sample includes 300,000 to 400,000 clones, about 90% seen only once; the top ten take about 3.9%. V dropped 0 bases and J dropped 8; count of bases not matched to a gene: 14. Looked up from germline, CDR1 is SGDLS and CDR2 is YYNGEE. The CDR3 runs 17 residues. The sequence was obtained from a human donor who had recovered from COVID-19. The input for sequencing was peripheral blood, taken after recovery from COVID-19. The chain is built from TRBV9 and TRBJ1-2, with 9 bases aligning to TRBD1. The CDR3 reads CASSVEGTGTGSWGYTF. The CDR3 bases are TGTGCCAGCAGCGTAGAGGGTACCGGGACAGGGAGTTGGGGCTACACCTTC. Full variable domain (remainder filled in from reference TRBV9 and TRBJ1-2): DSGVTQTPKHLITATGQRVTLRCSPRSGDLSVYWYQQSLDQGLQFLIQYYNGEERAKGNILERFSAQQFPDLHSELNLSSLELGDSALYFCASSVEGTGTGSWGYTFGSGTRLTVV.